The source of this TCR beta chain is a study of OX40 agonist ivuxolimab in advanced cancers. Across the whole study: With ivuxolimab, an agonistic anti-OX40 (CD134) antibody, patients were treated.

Clones were read by immunoSEQ multiplex PCR, and TCRdb kept only the in-frame ones, dropping some. The sample shows 85,000 to 100,000 clones, approximately 93% of them seen only once. Study-wide findings and caveats: CD8+ T cells (on average) carried more expanded clones than CD4+ T cells. Doses of 0.1 to 3.0 mg/kg were accompanied by clonal expansion of CD4+ and CD8+ blood T cells by week 6.

This clone was counted a few times. The antigen remains undetermined. CDR3 length: 13 residues. CDR1 and CDR2 (germline): MNHNS, SASEGT. The ends were cut back, 3 bases at V and 0 bases at J, with 3 bases in the middle. J is TRBJ1-5 and V is TRBV6-1; D is unresolved. The sequence was obtained from an adult with an advanced solid tumor such as melanoma, head and neck, liver or kidney cancer. Sequencing used CD4+ or CD8+ T cells sorted from blood, obtained in a trial of the OX40 agonist ivuxolimab. Here the CDR3 reads CASSDFSNQPQHF. The CDR3 DNA reads TGTGCCAGCAGTGATTTTAGCAATCAGCCCCAGCATTTT.